This T cell receptor beta chain was captured by sequencing in a study of T-cell reconstitution after alpha-beta-depleted transplantation in children. The CDR3 has 18 amino acids. Looked up from germline, CDR1 is DFQATT and CDR2 is SNEGSKA (reference sequence). With V trimmed by 2 bases and J by 8 bases, 16 bases remained unmatched. As it was prepared, the TCRbeta library received unique molecular identifiers. One entry per CDR3 protein results from TCRdb running MiXCR on the PCR reads. The table has 150,000 to 250,000 distinct CDR3 sequences, roughly 14% seen once; the top ten hold approximately 13%.

The starting material was PBMCs from the stem cell graft donor, obtained from the stem cell graft. This sequence was found in a human donor who donated a stem cell graft to a child with acute lymphoblastic leukemia. The V call is TRBV20-1, the J call TRBJ2-1, with 12 bases aligning to TRBD2. CDR3 residues: CSARRFPSGRAIIHEQFF. The CDR3 DNA reads as TGCAGTGCTAGAAGATTCCCTAGCGGGAGGGCCATCATCCATGAGCAGTTCTTC.